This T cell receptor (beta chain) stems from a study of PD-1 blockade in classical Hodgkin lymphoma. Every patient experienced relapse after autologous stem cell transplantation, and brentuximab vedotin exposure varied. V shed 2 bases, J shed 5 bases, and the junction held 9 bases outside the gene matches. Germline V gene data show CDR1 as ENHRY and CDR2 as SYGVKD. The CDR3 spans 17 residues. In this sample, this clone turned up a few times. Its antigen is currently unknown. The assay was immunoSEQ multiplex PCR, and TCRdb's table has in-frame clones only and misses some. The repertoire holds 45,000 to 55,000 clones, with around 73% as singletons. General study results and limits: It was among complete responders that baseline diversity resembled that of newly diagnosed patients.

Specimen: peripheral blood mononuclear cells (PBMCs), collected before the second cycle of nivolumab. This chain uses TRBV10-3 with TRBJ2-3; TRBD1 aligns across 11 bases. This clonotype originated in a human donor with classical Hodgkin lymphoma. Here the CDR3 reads CAISEIGTGGSRDTQYF. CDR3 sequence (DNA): TGTGCCATCAGTGAGATCGGGACAGGGGGTTCAAGAGATACGCAGTATTTT.